These T cell receptor beta chains were read from a single sample in a study of cytomegalovirus exposure and HLA in healthy donors. Produced via immunoSEQ multiplex PCR; TCRdb's table is partial and in-frame only. The sample totals approximately 50,000 clones. Source material: PBMCs. The source is a male donor in good health and CMV-seropositive. Both conserved end residues are part of each CDR3. The D gene is left open where the match is weak.

d_gene	v_gene	j_gene	CDR3nt	CDR3aa
.	TRBV19	TRBJ2-2	TGTGCCAGTAGTATAGCTCCGGGGAGCCTTTTTGGGAACACCGGGGAGCTGTTTTTT	CASSIAPGSLFGNTGELFF
.	TRBV15	TRBJ1-3	TGTGCCACCTCCAGGACTGGGACTGGAAACACCATATATTTT	CATSRTGTGNTIYF
.	TRBV4-3	TRBJ2-7	TGCGCCAGCAGCCAAGAGCCTATGCGCTCCTACGAGCAGTACTTC	CASSQEPMRSYEQYF
.	TRBV4-1	TRBJ2-2	TGCGCCAGCAGCCAAGGGGTCGGGGGCACCGGGGAGCTGTTTTTT	CASSQGVGGTGELFF
TRBD1	TRBV6-1	TRBJ2-7	TGTGCCAGCTCAGGGACCGGGACAGGTTACGAGCAGTACTTC	CASSGTGTGYEQYF
.	TRBV7-2	TRBJ2-2	TGTGCCAGCAGCCAGTGGGGGGACACCGGGGAGCTGTTTTTT	CASSQWGDTGELFF
.	TRBV19	TRBJ1-2	TGTGCCAGTCATACGGGTTACGGCTACACCTTC	CASHTGYGYTF
.	TRBV11-2	TRBJ2-1	TGTGCCAGCAGCTCGTTCCTGTCGGGCGGGCACAATGAGCAGTTCTTC	CASSSFLSGGHNEQFF
TRBD1	TRBV4-2	TRBJ1-2	TGTGCCAGCAGCCTTGGGGGGGCCGGGACAGGGGCCAACTATGGCTACACCTTC	CASSLGGAGTGANYGYTF
.	TRBV6-1	TRBJ1-6	TGTGCCAGCAGTGAAGCGGAACTCGGGTCCTATAATTCACCCCTCCACTTT	CASSEAELGSYNSPLHF
TRBD2	TRBV7-9	TRBJ2-7	TGTGCCAGCTCACGCACAATAGCGGGGGGAATTTCCTACGAGCAGTACTTC	CASSRTIAGGISYEQYF
.	TRBV9	TRBJ1-5	TGTGCCAGCAGCGTAGGGGGCAGTGGACAGCCCCAGCATTTT	CASSVGGSGQPQHF
TRBD1	TRBV29-1	TRBJ2-7	TGCAGCGTTGTGTGGACAGGCTTTCGCGAGCAGTACTTC	CSVVWTGFREQYF
.	TRBV7-8	TRBJ2-6	TGTGCCAGCAGCTTGCGGTACTCTGGGGCCAACGTCCTGACTTTC	CASSLRYSGANVLTF
TRBD2	TRBV7-8	TRBJ2-1	TGTGCCAGCAGCTTGCAACCGGGACTAGCGGACTACTACTCCTACAATGAGCAGTTCTTC	CASSLQPGLADYYSYNEQFF
.	TRBV7-2	TRBJ2-7	TGTGCCAGCAGCTTAGCCGGGACAACAACCTACGAGCAGTACTTC	CASSLAGTTTYEQYF
TRBD1	TRBV29-1	TRBJ1-2	TGCAGCGTTGAAAGGGACAGGGGATACTTTGGCTATGGCTACACCTTC	CSVERDRGYFGYGYTF
.	TRBV14	TRBJ2-7	TGTGCCAGCAGCCAAGGACTAATTCCATCCTACGAGCAGTACTTC	CASSQGLIPSYEQYF
TRBD2	TRBV6-5	TRBJ2-4	TGTGCCAGCAGTGTCCTAGCGGGGGGAGTAGACATTCAGTACTTC	CASSVLAGGVDIQYF
TRBD1	TRBV29-1	TRBJ2-6	TGCAGCGTCACGGACAGGCCCTCTGGGGCCAACGTCCTGACTTTC	CSVTDRPSGANVLTF
TRBD1	TRBV5-1	TRBJ2-3	TGCGCCAGCAGCCCCTCCACAGGGGCTAGCACAGATACGCAGTATTTT	CASSPSTGASTDTQYF
TRBD2	TRBV9	TRBJ2-1	TGTGCCAGCAGCGGAGGGACTAGCTGGGGCAATGAGCAGTTCTTC	CASSGGTSWGNEQFF
.	TRBV15	TRBJ2-2	TGTGCCACCAGCAGAGATACGAACACCGGGGAGCTGTTTTTT	CATSRDTNTGELFF
.	TRBV6-5	TRBJ2-3	TGTGCCAGCAGTTACGGCCTAGCGCAGTATTTT	CASSYGLAQYF
TRBD1	TRBV25-1	TRBJ1-2	TGTGCCAGCAGTGAATCAGACAGGGTCTATGGCTACACCTTC	CASSESDRVYGYTF
TRBD1	TRBV2	TRBJ1-1	TGTGCCAGCAGACAGGGGTGGCTCACTGAAGCTTTCTTT	CASRQGWLTEAFF
TRBD2	TRBV5-1	TRBJ2-1	TGCGCCAGCAGCTTGCAATCTAGCGGGGTCTACAATGAGCAGTTCTTC	CASSLQSSGVYNEQFF
TRBD2	TRBV2	TRBJ2-1	TGTGCCAGCATGCCCGTAGCGGGGGGGCCGGGGAATGAGCAGTTCTTC	CASMPVAGGPGNEQFF
TRBD1	TRBV5-1	TRBJ2-7	TGCGCCAGCAGCTTGAGCCAGGGGGTTTACGAGCAGTACTTC	CASSLSQGVYEQYF
TRBD2	TRBV5-4	TRBJ2-5	TGTGCCAGCAGCATAGGACTAGCGGGGTGGGAGACCCAGTACTTC	CASSIGLAGWETQYF
.	TRBV7-3	TRBJ2-2	TGTGCCAGCAGCTTAAGTCTGAACACCGGGGAGCTGTTTTTT	CASSLSLNTGELFF
TRBD2	TRBV2	TRBJ2-7	TGTGCCAGCACGAGGGGAGGGGATGTCTACGAGCAGTACTTC	CASTRGGDVYEQYF
TRBD1	TRBV7-9	TRBJ1-3	TGTGCCAGCAGCTCGACAGGACAGGGATCGGAAGGAAACACCATATATTTT	CASSSTGQGSEGNTIYF
TRBD2	TRBV5-4	TRBJ2-7	TGTGCCAGCAGCTTGGACCTTAGCGGGGGGCCCGACGAGCAGTACTTC	CASSLDLSGGPDEQYF
TRBD2	TRBV28	TRBJ2-5	TGTGCCAGCAGTTTAGCGGGGGTGGGGTCCCAGTACTTC	CASSLAGVGSQYF
.	TRBV7-6	TRBJ2-2	TGTGCCAGCAGCTTAGCGCGGCCCTTGCACACCGGGGAGCTGTTTTTT	CASSLARPLHTGELFF
TRBD2	TRBV19	TRBJ2-3	TGTGCCAACGCTCCCTGGGGGGGTAGCACAGATACGCAGTATTTT	CANAPWGGSTDTQYF
.	TRBV10-3	TRBJ2-3	TGTGCCATCAGTGGAGGTGGGAGCACAGATACGCAGTATTTT	CAISGGGSTDTQYF
.	TRBV30	TRBJ1-6	TGTGCCTGGTCCCAGGGGCCGCTAACCCTCCACTTT	CAWSQGPLTLHF
TRBD1	TRBV7-8	TRBJ2-7	TGTGCCAGCAGCTTGCGGCCGGGACAGGCCCCCTACGAGCAGTACTTC	CASSLRPGQAPYEQYF
TRBD1	TRBV9	TRBJ2-6	TGTGCCAGCAGCGTAGGGCAGGGGGTCTCTGGGGCCAACGTCCTGACTTTC	CASSVGQGVSGANVLTF
TRBD1	TRBV9	TRBJ2-2	TGTGCCAGCAGCGGAGCCACAGGGGGCACCGGGGAGCTGTTTTTT	CASSGATGGTGELFF
.	TRBV2	TRBJ1-5	TGTGCCAGCAGCCCGGCGGCCAATCAGCCCCAGCATTTT	CASSPAANQPQHF
.	TRBV30	TRBJ2-5	TGTGCCTGGGGGCTATCGGTGTGGCAAGAGACCCAGTACTTC	CAWGLSVWQETQYF
TRBD2	TRBV4-3	TRBJ2-7	TGCGCCAGCAGCCAAGAGCTGGCGGGGGAGTCCTACGAGCAGTACTTC	CASSQELAGESYEQYF
.	TRBV7-3	TRBJ1-1	TGTGCCAGCAGCTTAGCGTATACGGACTCCTTTGGGACTGAAGCTTTCTTT	CASSLAYTDSFGTEAFF
.	TRBV28	TRBJ2-3	TGTGCCAGCAGTTTAGCTAGCGGCACAGATACGCAGTATTTT	CASSLASGTDTQYF